This T cell receptor (beta chain) was obtained from a study of coeliac disease. Whole-study findings and limits: Most TRB amino acid sequences occurred in only one sample.

In germline, CDR1 is MNHEY, CDR2 SVGAGI. V was clipped by 2 bases and J by 1 base, with 8 bases between them. The CDR3 covers 14 residues. Remarks on this clone: The antigen is unknown.

Clones were read by immunoSEQ multiplex PCR, and TCRdb kept only the in-frame ones, dropping some. The sample has over 5,500 clones, 60% to 70% seen once. The material sequenced was lamina propria lymphocytes from the gut. The V and J genes are TRBV6-5 and TRBJ1-2; maybe TRBD1 (5 bases). This receptor was obtained from a man aged 45 to 65 with active celiac disease. In DNA form, the CDR3 reads TGTGCCAGCAGTTACAGGGGCAGTAACTATGGCTACACCTTC. It specifies CASSYRGSNYGYTF.